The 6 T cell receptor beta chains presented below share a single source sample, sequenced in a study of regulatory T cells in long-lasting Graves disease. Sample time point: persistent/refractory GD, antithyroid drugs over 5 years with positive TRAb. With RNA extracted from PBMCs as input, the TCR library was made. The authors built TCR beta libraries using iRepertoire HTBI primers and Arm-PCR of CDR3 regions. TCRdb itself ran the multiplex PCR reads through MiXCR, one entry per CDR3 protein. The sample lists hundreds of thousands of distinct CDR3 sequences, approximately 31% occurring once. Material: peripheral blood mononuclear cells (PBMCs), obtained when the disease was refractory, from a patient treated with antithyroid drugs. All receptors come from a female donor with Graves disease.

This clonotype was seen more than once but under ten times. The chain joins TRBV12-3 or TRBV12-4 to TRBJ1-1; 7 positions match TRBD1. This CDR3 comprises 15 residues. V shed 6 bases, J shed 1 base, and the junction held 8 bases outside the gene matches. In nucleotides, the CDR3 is TGTGCCAGCAGGCCTGGACAGGCCTGGAACACTGAAGCTTTCTTT. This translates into CASRPGQAWNTEAFF.

CDR3 amino acids: CSARPGGRSTNEKLFF. The DNA for the CDR3 is TGCAGTGCTAGACCCGGGGGACGGTCAACTAATGAAAAACTGTTTTTT. This chain connects TRBV20-1 to TRBJ1-4; D may be TRBD1 (5 bases). Germline assignment: CDR1 DFQATT and CDR2 SNEGSKA (reference sequence). The V and J ends lost 2 bases and 0 bases respectively, with 13 bases between them. This CDR3 is built from 16 residues.

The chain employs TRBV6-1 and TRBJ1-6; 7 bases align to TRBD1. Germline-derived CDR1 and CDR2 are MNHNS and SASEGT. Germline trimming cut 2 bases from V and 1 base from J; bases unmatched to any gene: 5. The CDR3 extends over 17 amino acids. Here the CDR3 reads CASSERDSYSYNSPLHF. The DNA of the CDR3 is TGTGCCAGCAGTGAACGGGACAGCTATTCCTATAATTCACCCCTCCACTTT.

CDR3 sequence reads: CASSLGRGGANVLTF. The CDR3 DNA is TGCGCCAGCAGCTTGGGCAGGGGCGGGGCCAACGTCCTGACTTTC. The rearrangement joins TRBV5-1 to TRBJ2-6; perhaps TRBD1 as D (6 bases). Germline lookup yields CDR1 SGHRS and CDR2 YFSETQ. CDR3 size: 15 residues. V dropped 0 bases and J dropped 4 bases, with 8 bases sitting between them.

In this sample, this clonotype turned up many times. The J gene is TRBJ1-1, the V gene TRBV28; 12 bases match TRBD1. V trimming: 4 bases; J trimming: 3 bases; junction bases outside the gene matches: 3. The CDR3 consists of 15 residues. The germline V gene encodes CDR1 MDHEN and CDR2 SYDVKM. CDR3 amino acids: CASSSGQGAYTEAFF. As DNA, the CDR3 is TGTGCCAGCAGTTCGGGACAGGGGGCCTACACTGAAGCTTTCTTT.

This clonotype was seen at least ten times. This CDR3 is CASSELGGRAYGYTF. The CDR3 DNA follows: TGTGCCAGCAGTGAGCTGGGGGGACGGGCCTATGGCTACACCTTC. This chain joins TRBV6-1 and TRBJ1-2; TRBD1 might be the D (5 bases). The CDR3 has 15 residues. Germline assignment: CDR1 MNHNS and CDR2 SASEGT. V lost 3 bases and J 4 bases, leaving 15 bases between the germline ends.